Below, 14 T cell receptor beta chains from the same sample are listed, as sequenced in a study of OX40 agonist ivuxolimab in advanced cancers. The assay was immunoSEQ multiplex PCR, and TCRdb's table has in-frame clones only and misses some. The sample has tens of thousands of clones, 85% to 95% seen once. The material was CD4+ or CD8+ T cells sorted from blood, obtained in a trial of the OX40 agonist ivuxolimab. These receptors were taken from an adult with an advanced solid tumor such as melanoma, head and neck, liver or kidney cancer.

This chain links TRBV9 with TRBJ2-2; 10 bases align to TRBD2. The germline gives CDR1 SGDLS, CDR2 YYNGEE. V was clipped by 3 bases and J by 3 bases; unmatched bases: 23. The CDR3 covers 22 residues. Here the CDR3 DNA reads TGTGCCAGCAGCGGGCCTTTAGCGGGGGGACCAATCATCAACGTCCACACCGGGGAGCTGTTTTTT. Translation gives CASSGPLAGGPIINVHTGELFF.

J is TRBJ1-6 and V is TRBV9, with D unresolved. Germline V gives CDR1 SGDLS, CDR2 YYNGEE. The V gene lost 1 base and the J gene lost 7 bases, with 9 bases spanning the gap. This CDR3 is built from 14 residues. As DNA, the CDR3 is TGTGCCAGCAGCGTACAGGCTGGCAATTCACCCCTCCACTTT. It encodes CASSVQAGNSPLHF. Full variable domain (remainder filled in from reference TRBV9 and TRBJ1-6): DSGVTQTPKHLITATGQRVTLRCSPRSGDLSVYWYQQSLDQGLQFLIQYYNGEERAKGNILERFSAQQFPDLHSELNLSSLELGDSALYFCASSVQAGNSPLHFGNGTRLTVT.

This rearrangement joins TRBV28 to TRBJ2-7; D may be TRBD1 or TRBD2 (5 bases each). The germline gives CDR1 MDHEN, CDR2 SYDVKM. V lost 5 bases, J lost 5 bases, and 16 bases lay in between. This CDR3 spans 14 amino acids. For the CDR3, the DNA is TGTGCCAGCAGTGGGGACGGCCTCGGCCACGAGCAGTACTTC. This encodes CASSGDGLGHEQYF.

This chain uses TRBV6-6 with TRBJ1-2; no firm D call. This CDR3 region has 14 residues. Germline CDR1 is MNHNY and CDR2 is SVGAGI (reference sequence). The V gene lost 5 bases and the J gene lost 4 bases, with 14 bases spanning the gap. CDR3 in amino acids: CASSTDGRIYGYTF. The CDR3 DNA follows: TGTGCCAGCAGTACAGACGGACGGATCTATGGCTACACCTTC.

The rearrangement links TRBV2 to TRBJ1-2; TRBD1 agrees at 9 bases. CDR3 size: 15 residues. Trimming at V came to 3 bases and at J to 1 base, leaving 3 bases not matched to a gene. Germline lookup yields CDR1 SNHLY and CDR2 FYNNEI. The CDR3 is CASSEGTGNNYGYTF. The CDR3 coding sequence is TGTGCCAGCAGTGAGGGGACAGGGAATAACTATGGCTACACCTTC.

V is TRBV13 and J is TRBJ2-2; D call uncertain. Germline lookup yields CDR1 PRHDT and CDR2 FYEKMQ (reference sequence). The CDR3 contains 15 residues. Deletions cut 3 bases from V and 4 bases from J, with 12 bases between. In DNA, the CDR3 is TGTGCCAGCAGCTTCGGCAAGCCGGCCACCGGGGAGCTGTTTTTT. Its translation is CASSFGKPATGELFF.

The chain combines TRBV11-2 with TRBJ2-2, with 7 bases matching TRBD1. There are 15 residues in the CDR3. Trimming took 5 bases from V and 2 from J; bases not matched to a gene: 5. Looked up from germline, CDR1 is SGHAT and CDR2 is FQNNGV. The CDR3 protein is CASSRQGTNTGELFF. CDR3 in DNA: TGTGCCAGCAGCCGACAGGGTACCAACACCGGGGAGCTGTTTTTT.

V and J are TRBV2 and TRBJ2-3; unclear D gene. CDR1 SNHLY and CDR2 FYNNEI come from the germline V gene. This CDR3 is built from 13 residues. Trimming removed 3 bases at V and 6 bases at J, with 10 bases between. The CDR3 DNA reads as TGTGCCAGCAGTGACATTGGGCCGGATACGCAGTATTTT. It codes for CASSDIGPDTQYF.

J is TRBJ2-7 and V is TRBV2; D gene unclear. Trimming shortened V by 5 bases and J by 3 bases, and 11 bases separated the two germline ends. Per germline, CDR1 SNHLY and CDR2 FYNNEI. The CDR3 has 13 residues. The chain's CDR3 is CASSFGTVYEQYF. CDR3 coding DNA: TGTGCCAGCAGTTTCGGAACAGTCTACGAGCAGTACTTC.

This sequence joins TRBV7-2 and TRBJ2-6; 8 nucleotides line up with TRBD2. The CDR3 length is 15 residues. The V segment lost 7 bases and the J segment 4 bases; nucleotides outside the gene matches: 6. Germline V gene sequence: CDR1 SGHTA, CDR2 FQGNSA. As DNA, the CDR3 is TGTGCCAGCAAGGGCGGGAGGCCCGGGGCCAACGTCCTGACTTTC. Translation: CASKGGRPGANVLTF.

The CDR3 DNA follows: TGTGCCAGCAGCCGGGACTTGAACACTGAAGCTTTCTTT. Its translation is CASSRDLNTEAFF. The V gene is TRBV7-2, the J gene TRBJ1-1; weak D call: TRBD1 (5 bases). The CDR3 is 13 amino acids. Germline V CDR1 and CDR2: SGHTA, FQGNSA. With 5 bases removed from V and 0 bases from J, the gap between germline ends came to 7 bases.

V is TRBV5-1 and J is TRBJ2-1; D perhaps matches TRBD2 (5 bases). Germline V gene data show CDR1 as SGHRS and CDR2 as YFSETQ. The CDR3 consists of 15 residues. Trimming left V 1 base short and J 4 bases short, with 12 bases between. The CDR3 DNA follows: TGCGCCAGCAGCTTGACGGGGAACCTTTACAATGAGCAGTTCTTC. Translated, it gives CASSLTGNLYNEQFF.

Comment on this clone: This sample also contains other DNA sequences that code for the same CDR3. The rearrangement joins TRBV18 to TRBJ1-5, with D possibly TRBD1 on 5 matching bases. This CDR3 is 13 amino acids long. Between the trimmed V and J ends, which lost 6 bases and 5 bases, there was a span of 11 bases. CDR1 KGHSH and CDR2 LQKENI come from the germline V gene. This CDR3 reads CASSLDRDQPQHF. The CDR3 bases are TGTGCCAGCTCGCTCGACAGAGATCAGCCCCAGCATTTT.

The chain has TRBV7-9 and TRBJ2-3, with 14 bases matching TRBD2. Germline V gene sequence: CDR1 SEHNR, CDR2 FQNEAQ (reference sequence). The CDR3 has 17 residues. V lost 3 bases to trimming and J lost 0 bases; unmatched junction nucleotides: 2. CDR3 sequence: CASSLGLAGVSTDTQYF. CDR3 in DNA: TGTGCCAGCAGCTTGGGACTAGCGGGGGTAAGCACAGATACGCAGTATTTT.